This T cell receptor (beta chain) was sequenced in a study of OX40 agonist ivuxolimab in advanced cancers. Study-level information: Patients achieving partial responses numbered three: one hepatocellular carcinoma case and two cutaneous melanoma cases.

Clones were read by immunoSEQ multiplex PCR, and TCRdb kept only the in-frame ones, dropping some. The table records over 65,000 clones, more than 70% of them present only once. No patient had autoimmune disease or received systemic immunosuppression. Blood draws occurred at baseline, cycle 4 day 1, and cycle 7 day 1. This CDR3 is 13 amino acids long. Germline CDR1 LGHNA, CDR2 YNFKEQ. The V end lost 0 bases, the J end lost 9 bases, and 9 bases lay between the germline ends. This material consisted of CD4+ or CD8+ T cells sorted from blood, taken in a trial of the OX40 agonist ivuxolimab. This TCR was recovered from an adult with an advanced solid tumor such as melanoma, head and neck, liver or kidney cancer. This chain joins TRBV4-2 and TRBJ2-1; D gene unclear. The CDR3 nucleotides read TGTGCCAGCAGCCAAGATATAGGGTCTGAGCAGTTCTTC. Amino acid sequence: CASSQDIGSEQFF.